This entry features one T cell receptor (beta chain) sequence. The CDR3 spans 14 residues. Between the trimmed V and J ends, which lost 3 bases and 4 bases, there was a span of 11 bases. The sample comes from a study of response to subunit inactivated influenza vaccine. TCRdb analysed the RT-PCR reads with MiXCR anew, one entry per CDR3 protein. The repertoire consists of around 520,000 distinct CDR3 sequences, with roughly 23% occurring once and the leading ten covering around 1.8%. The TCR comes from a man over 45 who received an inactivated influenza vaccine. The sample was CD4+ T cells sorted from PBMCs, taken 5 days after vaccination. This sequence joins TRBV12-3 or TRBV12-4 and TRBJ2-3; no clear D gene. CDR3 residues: CASSFVSGSDTQYF. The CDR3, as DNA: TGTGCCAGCAGTTTCGTCTCTGGCTCAGATACGCAGTATTTT.